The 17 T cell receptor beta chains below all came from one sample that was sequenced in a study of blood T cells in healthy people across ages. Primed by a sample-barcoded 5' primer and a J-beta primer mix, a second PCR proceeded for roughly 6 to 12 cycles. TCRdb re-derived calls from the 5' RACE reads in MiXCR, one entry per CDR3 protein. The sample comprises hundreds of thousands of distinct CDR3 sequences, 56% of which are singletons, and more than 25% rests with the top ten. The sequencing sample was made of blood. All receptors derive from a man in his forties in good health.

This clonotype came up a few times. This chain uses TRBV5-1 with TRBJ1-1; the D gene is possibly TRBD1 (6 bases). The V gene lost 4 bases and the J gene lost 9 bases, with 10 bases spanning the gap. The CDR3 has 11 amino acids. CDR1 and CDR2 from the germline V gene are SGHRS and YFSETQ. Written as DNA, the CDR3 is TGCGCCAGCAGCGAGGACAGACAAGCTTTCTTT. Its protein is CASSEDRQAFF. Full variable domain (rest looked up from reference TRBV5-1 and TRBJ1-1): KAGVTQTPRYLIKTRGQQVTLSCSPISGHRSVSWYQQTPGQGLQFLFEYFSETQRNKGNFPGRFSGRQFSNSRSEMNVSTLELGDSALYLCASSEDRQAFFGQGTRLTVV.

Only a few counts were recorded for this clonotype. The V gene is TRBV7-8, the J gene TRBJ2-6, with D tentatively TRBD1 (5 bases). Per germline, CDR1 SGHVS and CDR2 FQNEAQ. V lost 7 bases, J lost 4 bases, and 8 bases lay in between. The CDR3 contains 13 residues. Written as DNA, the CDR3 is TGTGCCAGCAACGGACACGGGGCCAACGTCCTGACTTTC. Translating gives CASNGHGANVLTF.

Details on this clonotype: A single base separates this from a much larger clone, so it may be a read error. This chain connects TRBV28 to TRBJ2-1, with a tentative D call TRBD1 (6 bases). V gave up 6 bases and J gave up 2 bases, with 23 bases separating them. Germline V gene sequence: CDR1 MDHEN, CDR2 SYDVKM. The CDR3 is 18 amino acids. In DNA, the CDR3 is TGTGCCAGCAGCGGTTTAAACAGACAAGGGGGTCCCTACAATGAGCAGTTCTTC. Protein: CASSGLNRQGGPYNEQFF.

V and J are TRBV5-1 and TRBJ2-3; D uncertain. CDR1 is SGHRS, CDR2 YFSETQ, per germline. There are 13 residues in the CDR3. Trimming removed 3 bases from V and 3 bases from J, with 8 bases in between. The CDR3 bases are TGCGCCAGCAGCTCATACCGGACAGATACGCAGTATTTT. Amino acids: CASSSYRTDTQYF.

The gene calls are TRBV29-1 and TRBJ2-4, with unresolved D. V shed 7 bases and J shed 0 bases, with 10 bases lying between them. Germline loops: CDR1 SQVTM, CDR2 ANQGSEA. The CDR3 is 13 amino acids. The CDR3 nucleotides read TGCAGCGCTTCTAACCGAGCCAAAAACATTCAGTACTTC. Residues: CSASNRAKNIQYF.

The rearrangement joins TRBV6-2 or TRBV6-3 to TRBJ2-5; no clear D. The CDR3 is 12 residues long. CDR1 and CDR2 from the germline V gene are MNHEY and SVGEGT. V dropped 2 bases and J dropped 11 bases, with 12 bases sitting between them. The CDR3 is CASSYRNNEQYF. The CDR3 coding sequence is TGTGCCAGCAGTTACAGGAACAATGAGCAGTACTTC.

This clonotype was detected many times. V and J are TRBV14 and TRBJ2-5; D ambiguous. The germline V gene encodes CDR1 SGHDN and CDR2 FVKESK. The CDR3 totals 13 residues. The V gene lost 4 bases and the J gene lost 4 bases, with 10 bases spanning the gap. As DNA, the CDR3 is TGTGCCAGCAGCCCCGAATCCCGAGAGACCCAGTACTTC. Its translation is CASSPESRETQYF.

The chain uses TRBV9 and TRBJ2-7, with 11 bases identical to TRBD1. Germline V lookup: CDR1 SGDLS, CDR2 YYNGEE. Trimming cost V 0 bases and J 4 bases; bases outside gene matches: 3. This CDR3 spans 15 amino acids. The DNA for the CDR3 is TGTGCCAGCAGCGTAGCAGGACAGGGGGCGTACGAGCAGTACTTC. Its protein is CASSVAGQGAYEQYF.

CDR3 in amino acids: CARRAGSEQYF. The CDR3 region has the DNA TGTGCCAGAAGGGCAGGGTCCGAGCAGTACTTC. The gene calls are TRBV19 and TRBJ2-7; a possible D gene is TRBD1 (5 bases). The V and J ends lost 9 bases and 6 bases respectively, with 12 bases between them. The V gene's germline CDR1 is LNHDA and CDR2 SQIVND (reference sequence). The CDR3 loop spans 11 amino acids.

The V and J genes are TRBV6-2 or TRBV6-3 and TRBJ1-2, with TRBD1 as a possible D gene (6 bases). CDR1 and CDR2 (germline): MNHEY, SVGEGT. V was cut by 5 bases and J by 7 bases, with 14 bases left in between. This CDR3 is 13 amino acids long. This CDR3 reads CASSDPGGLGYTF. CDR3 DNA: TGTGCCAGCAGTGACCCTGGGGGGCTTGGCTACACCTTC.

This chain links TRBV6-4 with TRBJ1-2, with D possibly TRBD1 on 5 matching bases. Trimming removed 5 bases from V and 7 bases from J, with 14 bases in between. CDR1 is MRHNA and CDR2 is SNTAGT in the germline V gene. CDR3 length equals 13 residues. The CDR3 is CASSTTSRGGYTF. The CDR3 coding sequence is TGTGCCAGCAGTACAACCTCAAGGGGTGGCTACACCTTC.

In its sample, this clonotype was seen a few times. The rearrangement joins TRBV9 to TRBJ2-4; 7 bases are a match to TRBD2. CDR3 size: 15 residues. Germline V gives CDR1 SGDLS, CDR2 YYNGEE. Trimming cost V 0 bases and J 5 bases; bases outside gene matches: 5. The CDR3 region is CASSVGLAGENIQYF. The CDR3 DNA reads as TGTGCCAGCAGCGTAGGACTAGCCGGGGAAAACATTCAGTACTTC.

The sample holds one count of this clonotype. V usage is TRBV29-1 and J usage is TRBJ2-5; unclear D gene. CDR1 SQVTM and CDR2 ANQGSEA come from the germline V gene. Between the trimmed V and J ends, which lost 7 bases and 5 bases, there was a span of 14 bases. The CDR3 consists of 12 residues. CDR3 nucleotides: TGCAGCGCATCAAACCCGGTTGAGACCCAGTACTTC. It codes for CSASNPVETQYF.

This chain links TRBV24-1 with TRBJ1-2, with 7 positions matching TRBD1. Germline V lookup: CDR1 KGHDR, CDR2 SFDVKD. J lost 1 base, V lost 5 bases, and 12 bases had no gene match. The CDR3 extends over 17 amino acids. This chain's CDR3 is CATSVHYSGQDNYGYTF. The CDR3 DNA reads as TGTGCCACCAGTGTTCACTATTCAGGACAGGATAACTATGGCTACACCTTC.

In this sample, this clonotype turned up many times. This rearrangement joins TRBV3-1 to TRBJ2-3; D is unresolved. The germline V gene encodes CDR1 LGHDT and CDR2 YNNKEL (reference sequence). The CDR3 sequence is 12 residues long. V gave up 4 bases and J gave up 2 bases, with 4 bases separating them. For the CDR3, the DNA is TGTGCCAGCAGCCGGAACACAGATACGCAGTATTTT. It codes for CASSRNTDTQYF.

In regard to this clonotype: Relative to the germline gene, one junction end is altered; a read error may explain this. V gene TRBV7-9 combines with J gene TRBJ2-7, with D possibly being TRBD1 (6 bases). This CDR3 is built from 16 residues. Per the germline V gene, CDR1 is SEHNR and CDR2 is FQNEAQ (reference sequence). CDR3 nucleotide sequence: TGTGCCAGCAGCATGCAGGGGATAAGCCGTCCCTATGAGCAGTACTTC. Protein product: CASSMQGISRPYEQYF. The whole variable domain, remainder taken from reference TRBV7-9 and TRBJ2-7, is DTGVSQNPRHKITKRGQNVTFRCDPISEHNRLYWYRQTLGQGPEFLTYFQNEAQLEKSRLLSDRFSAERPKGSFSTLEIQRTEQGDSAMYLCASSMQGISRPYEQYFGPGTRLTVT.

CDR3 sequence reads: CASSYASRNQPQHF. CDR3 nucleotide sequence: TGTGCCAGCAGTTACGCCTCCCGCAATCAGCCCCAGCATTTT. The J gene is TRBJ1-5, the V gene TRBV6-2 or TRBV6-3, with D uncertain. V was pared by 2 bases and J by 2 bases, with 7 bases between. Germline CDR1 is MNHEY and CDR2 is SVGEGT. The CDR3 totals 14 residues.